This T cell receptor beta chain was sequenced during a study of blood T cells in healthy people across ages. Notes on this clonotype: Its antigen remains unknown.

Primed by a sample-barcoded 5' primer and a J-beta primer mix, a second PCR proceeded for roughly 6 to 12 cycles. Using its own MiXCR run on the 5' RACE reads, TCRdb lists one record per CDR3 protein. Among fewer than 800,000 distinct CDR3 sequences listed, roughly 21% were seen once. General observations from the study: In long-lived donors, naive CD4+ cell counts and diversity exceeded those of aged donors.

CDR3 length: 15 residues. Germline V gene sequence: CDR1 DFQATT, CDR2 SNEGSKA (reference sequence). Trimming left V 6 bases short and J 2 bases short, with 18 bases between. The rearrangement uses TRBV20-1 and TRBJ2-3; perhaps TRBD2 as D (6 bases). Sample: blood. This sequence originates from an older man in good health. The chain's CDR3 is CSAGGVGGNTDTQYF. Written as DNA, the CDR3 is TGCAGTGCCGGAGGCGTGGGAGGAAACACAGATACGCAGTATTTT.